A selection of T cell receptor beta chains follows, all from one sample in a study of T-cell memory formation after mild COVID-19. TCRdb analysed the 5' RACE reads with MiXCR anew, one entry per CDR3 protein. The repertoire holds 85,000 to 130,000 distinct CDR3 sequences, with over 8.5% as singletons. The sequenced sample was PBMCs or a T cell subset sorted from them (not recorded which). These receptors originate from a man between 18 and 35 years old who had mild COVID-19 (a few samples of this study predate the infection). Cell type and time point are not known. The CDR3 runs from the conserved cysteine through the conserved F or W. Fields, in order: V gene, J gene, CDR3 protein.

TRBV21-1	TRBJ2-1	CASSKGGREPKFF
TRBV6-5	TRBJ2-5	CASSYGRDNQETQYF
TRBV25-1	TRBJ2-1	CASSGYSSYNEQFF
TRBV11-2	TRBJ2-1	CASRGTGYNEQFF
TRBV4-3	TRBJ1-5	CASSQDGWGRQPQHF
TRBV7-9	TRBJ2-1	CASSPREPTNEQFF
TRBV29-1	TRBJ1-1	CSAEDGMNTEAFF
TRBV12-3/TRBV12-4	TRBJ2-5	CASSGGFVQETQYF
TRBV12-3/TRBV12-4	TRBJ1-4	CAAGGREKLFF
TRBV12-3/TRBV12-4	TRBJ1-5	CASSRDGLNNQPQHF
TRBV4-1	TRBJ2-7	CASSQGREQYF
TRBV12-3/TRBV12-4	TRBJ2-1	CASSHRDSSYNEQFF
TRBV5-1	TRBJ2-5	CASTLWSGPQETQYF
TRBV6-5	TRBJ2-7	CASSYGTGALEQYF
TRBV11-2	TRBJ2-5	CASSAAGVTQETQYF
TRBV6-2/TRBV6-3	TRBJ2-1	CASSLQGPNEQFF
TRBV7-9	TRBJ1-1	CASSGRGDTEAFF
TRBV7-9	TRBJ2-7	CASSPGGDEQYF
TRBV6-5	TRBJ1-5	CASSDPTGGQPQHF
TRBV10-3	TRBJ1-5	CAISDVGNQPQHF
TRBV7-2	TRBJ2-1	CASSLVGEQFF
TRBV7-9	TRBJ1-1	CASSLVGNTEAFF
TRBV9	TRBJ2-1	CASSVERGGHNEQFF
TRBV6-5	TRBJ1-1	CASGLDEAFF
TRBV12-3/TRBV12-4	TRBJ2-3	CASSLVGQGNTDTQYF
TRBV5-1	TRBJ2-7	CASSLRSGILNYEQYF
TRBV6-5	TRBJ2-3	CASSPHGGGVDTQYF
TRBV19	TRBJ1-4	CASTSWRGLDEKLFF
TRBV14	TRBJ2-7	CASSYGTSGAYEQYF
TRBV7-9	TRBJ1-5	CASSSGRKNQPQHF
TRBV11-1	TRBJ2-1	CASSLAGRGRLLYNEQFF
TRBV7-8	TRBJ1-2	CASSPGTNSGYTF
TRBV6-2/TRBV6-3	TRBJ2-3	CASSYSITSGGADTQYF
TRBV25-1	TRBJ2-5	CASSEFVGVETQYF
TRBV5-6	TRBJ2-7	CASSLHLDTYEQYF
TRBV4-2	TRBJ2-2	CASSQDGPGGTGELFF
TRBV4-2	TRBJ2-1	CASSQDQGVYNEQFF
TRBV11-2	TRBJ2-5	CASSLEDLSAETQYF
TRBV10-2	TRBJ1-3	CASSDSFSGNTIYF
TRBV25-1	TRBJ1-4	CASSNRGHEKLFF
TRBV6-6	TRBJ1-1	CASSYLIRDPVEPEAFF
TRBV20-1	TRBJ1-5	CSARPPRGGQPQHF
TRBV5-1	TRBJ1-4	CASRRDAGLEKLFF
TRBV25-1	TRBJ2-3	CASSEYNRGQGDTQYF
TRBV4-1	TRBJ2-6	CASNPTGESSGANVLTF
TRBV6-4	TRBJ1-5	CASFEGAHPYSNQPQHF
TRBV27	TRBJ1-1	CASSLPGQENTEAFF
TRBV29-1	TRBJ2-3	CSVGATSTDTQYF
TRBV9	TRBJ2-7	CASSESRGHDEQYF
TRBV5-6	TRBJ1-5	CASSEGDQPQHF
TRBV6-2/TRBV6-3	TRBJ2-5	CASRFGGQETQYF
TRBV7-6	TRBJ1-6	CASSLTLGGYNSPLHF
TRBV9	TRBJ1-1	CASSPHPGMNTEAFF
TRBV7-9	TRBJ2-7	CASSLDRGGSYEQYF
TRBV20-1	TRBJ2-1	CSASGSGGLGEQFF
TRBV10-2	TRBJ1-5	CASSFYRDRYNQPQHF
TRBV6-2/TRBV6-3	TRBJ2-7	CASSTPGNLYEQYF
TRBV7-8	TRBJ1-1	CASSLRGRVTEAFF
TRBV7-9	TRBJ1-3	CASPLPYSGNTIYF
TRBV5-6	TRBJ2-6	CASSLMSSGANVLTF